This TCR beta chain was sequenced for a study of vaccination effects on CD4 cells after COVID-19. Study results and caveats: Early post-infection timepoints were absent, and convalescent patients were few. Infection-derived and vaccine-derived clones contracted markedly late after vaccination.

The CDR3 is made up of 14 amino acids. Per germline, CDR1 SGHTA and CDR2 FQGNSA. Between the trimmed V and J ends, which lost 2 bases and 3 bases, there was a span of 10 bases. Sequenced by immunoSEQ multiplex PCR; TCRdb stores in-frame clones only, minus some. The table records about 73,000 clones, 78% of them present only once. As for this clone: Antigen: not known.

Viral peptide pool expansion of antigen-specific CD4+ T cells preceded sequencing in the ViraFEST assay. Cells that had been cultured for less than eleven days were the source of isolated CD4+ T cells. Vaccinated participants had no history of SARS-CoV-2 infection and tested negative for nucleocapsid antibodies. Cultures had half their medium replaced with IL-2 medium on days 3 and 7. This receptor was identified in a human donor who received a COVID-19 vaccine. The sequencing used CD4+ T cells from PBMCs cultured with SARS-CoV-2 spike peptides, collected before COVID-19 vaccination. The chain employs TRBV7-2 and TRBJ1-1, with D perhaps TRBD1 (6 bases). The CDR3 DNA reads as TGTGCCAGCAGCTTACACAGGGCGGACACTGAAGCTTTCTTT. Amino acids: CASSLHRADTEAFF.